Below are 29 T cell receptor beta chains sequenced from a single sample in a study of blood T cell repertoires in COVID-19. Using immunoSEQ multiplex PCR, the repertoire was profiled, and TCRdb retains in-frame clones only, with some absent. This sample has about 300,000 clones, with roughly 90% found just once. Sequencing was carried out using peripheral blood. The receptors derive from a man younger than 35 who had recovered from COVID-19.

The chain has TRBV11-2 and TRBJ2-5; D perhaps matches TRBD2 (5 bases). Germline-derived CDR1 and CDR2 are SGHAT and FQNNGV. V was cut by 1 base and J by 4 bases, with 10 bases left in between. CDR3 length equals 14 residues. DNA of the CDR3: TGTGCCAGCAGCTTAGCCGTCGGAGGAGAGACCCAGTACTTC. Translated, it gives CASSLAVGGETQYF. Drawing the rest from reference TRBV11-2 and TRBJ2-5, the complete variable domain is EAGVAQSPRYKIIEKRQSVAFWCNPISGHATLYWYQQILGQGPKLLIQFQNNGVVDDSQLPKDRFSAERLKGVDSTLKIQPAKLEDSAVYLCASSLAVGGETQYFGPGTRLLVL.

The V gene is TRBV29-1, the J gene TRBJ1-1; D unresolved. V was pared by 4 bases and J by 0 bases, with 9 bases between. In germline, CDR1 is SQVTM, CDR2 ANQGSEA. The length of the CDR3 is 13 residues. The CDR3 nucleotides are TGCAGCGTTGGAACAGATATGAACACTGAAGCTTTCTTT. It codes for CSVGTDMNTEAFF.

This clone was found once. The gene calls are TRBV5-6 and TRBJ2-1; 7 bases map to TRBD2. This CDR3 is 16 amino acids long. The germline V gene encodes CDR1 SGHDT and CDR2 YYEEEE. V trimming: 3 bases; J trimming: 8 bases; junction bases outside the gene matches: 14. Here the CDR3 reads CASSWSGTRFVDEQFF. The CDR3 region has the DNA TGTGCCAGCAGCTGGAGCGGGACCCGATTTGTGGATGAGCAGTTCTTC.

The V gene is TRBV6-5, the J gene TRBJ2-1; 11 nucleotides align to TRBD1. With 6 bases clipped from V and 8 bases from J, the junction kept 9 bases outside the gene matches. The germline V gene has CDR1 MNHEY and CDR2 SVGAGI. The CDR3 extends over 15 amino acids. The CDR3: CASRDPGQGDYEQFF. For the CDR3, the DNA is TGTGCCAGCAGGGATCCGGGACAGGGGGATTATGAGCAGTTCTTC.

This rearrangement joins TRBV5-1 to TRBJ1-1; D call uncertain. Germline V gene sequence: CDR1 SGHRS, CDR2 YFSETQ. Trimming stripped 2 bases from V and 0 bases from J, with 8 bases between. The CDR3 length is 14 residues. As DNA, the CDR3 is TGCGCCAGCAGCTTAAGCGGACTGAACACTGAAGCTTTCTTT. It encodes CASSLSGLNTEAFF.

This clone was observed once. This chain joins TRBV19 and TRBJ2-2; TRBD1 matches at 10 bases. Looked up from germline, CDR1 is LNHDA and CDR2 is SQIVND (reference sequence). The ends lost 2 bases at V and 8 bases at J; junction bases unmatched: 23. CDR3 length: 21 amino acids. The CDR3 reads CASSIRGGTGVFRVSPGELFF. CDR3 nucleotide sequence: TGTGCCAGTAGTATACGGGGCGGGACAGGGGTTTTTCGGGTTTCCCCAGGGGAGCTGTTTTTT. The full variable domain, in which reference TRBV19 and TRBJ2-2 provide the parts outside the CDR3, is DGGITQSPKYLFRKEGQNVTLSCEQNLNHDAMYWYRQDPGQGLRLIYYSQIVNDFQKGDIAEGYSVSREKKESFPLTVTSAQKNPTAFYLCASSIRGGTGVFRVSPGELFFGEGSRLTVL.

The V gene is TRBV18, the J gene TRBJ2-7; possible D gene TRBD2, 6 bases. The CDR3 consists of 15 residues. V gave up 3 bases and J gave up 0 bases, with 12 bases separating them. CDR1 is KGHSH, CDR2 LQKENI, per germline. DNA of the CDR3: TGTGCCAGCTCACCCCGGGACTCTGACTCCTACGAGCAGTACTTC. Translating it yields CASSPRDSDSYEQYF.

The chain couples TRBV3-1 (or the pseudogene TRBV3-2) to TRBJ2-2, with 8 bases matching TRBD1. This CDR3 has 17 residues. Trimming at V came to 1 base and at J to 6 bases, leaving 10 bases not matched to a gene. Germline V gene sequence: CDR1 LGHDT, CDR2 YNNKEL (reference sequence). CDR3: CASSQGEGQGTPGELFF. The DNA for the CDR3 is TGTGCCAGCAGCCAAGGAGAAGGACAGGGCACTCCCGGGGAGCTGTTTTTT.

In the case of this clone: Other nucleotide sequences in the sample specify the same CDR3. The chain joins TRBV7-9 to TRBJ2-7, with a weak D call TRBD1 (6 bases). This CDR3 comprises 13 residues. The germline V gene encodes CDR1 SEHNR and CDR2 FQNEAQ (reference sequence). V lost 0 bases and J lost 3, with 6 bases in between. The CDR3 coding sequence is TGTGCCAGCAGCTTAGCAGGGGGCTACGAGCAGTACTTC. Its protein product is CASSLAGGYEQYF.

The CDR3 DNA is TGTGCCAGCAGTTACCCGGAGGAGCGGGGGGGGTACGAGCAGTACTTC. Translation gives CASSYPEERGGYEQYF. This chain joins TRBV6-2 or TRBV6-3 and TRBJ2-7, with 10 bases that match TRBD2. The CDR3 is 16 amino acids. Germline CDR1 reads MNHEY; CDR2 reads SVGEGT. Losses at the gene ends were 2 bases for V and 4 bases for J; bases not matched to a gene: 8.

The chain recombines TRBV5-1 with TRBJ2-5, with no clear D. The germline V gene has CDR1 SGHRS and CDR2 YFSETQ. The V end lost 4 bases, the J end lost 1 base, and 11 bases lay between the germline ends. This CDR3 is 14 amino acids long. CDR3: CASSPDQRQETQYF. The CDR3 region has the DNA TGCGCCAGCAGCCCTGACCAGCGCCAAGAGACCCAGTACTTC. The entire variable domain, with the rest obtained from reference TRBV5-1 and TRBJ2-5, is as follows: KAGVTQTPRYLIKTRGQQVTLSCSPISGHRSVSWYQQTPGQGLQFLFEYFSETQRNKGNFPGRFSGRQFSNSRSEMNVSTLELGDSALYLCASSPDQRQETQYFGPGTRLLVL.

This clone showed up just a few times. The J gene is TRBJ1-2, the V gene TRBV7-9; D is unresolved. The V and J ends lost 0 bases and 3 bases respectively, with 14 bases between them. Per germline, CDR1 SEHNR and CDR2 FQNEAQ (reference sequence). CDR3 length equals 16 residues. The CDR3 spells CASSLAVPVLYYGYTF. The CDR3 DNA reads TGTGCCAGCAGCTTAGCGGTACCAGTACTATACTATGGCTACACCTTC.

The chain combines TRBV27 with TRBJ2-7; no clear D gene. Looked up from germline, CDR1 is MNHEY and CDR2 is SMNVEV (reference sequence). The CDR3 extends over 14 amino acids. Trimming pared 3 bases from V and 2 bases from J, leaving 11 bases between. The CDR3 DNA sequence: TGTGCCAGCAGTTTTGGTCTTTCAGCCTACGAGCAGTACTTC. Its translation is CASSFGLSAYEQYF.

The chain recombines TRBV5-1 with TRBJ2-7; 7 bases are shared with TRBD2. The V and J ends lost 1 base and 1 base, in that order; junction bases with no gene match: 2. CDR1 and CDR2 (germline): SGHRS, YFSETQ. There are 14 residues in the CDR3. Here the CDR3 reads CASSLTSASYEQYF. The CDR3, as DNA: TGCGCCAGCAGCTTGACTAGCGCATCCTACGAGCAGTACTTC.

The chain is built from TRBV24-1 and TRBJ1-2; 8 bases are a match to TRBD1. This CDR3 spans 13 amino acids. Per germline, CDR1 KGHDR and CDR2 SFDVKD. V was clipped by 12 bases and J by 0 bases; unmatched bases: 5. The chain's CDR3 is CAGQGGANYGYTF. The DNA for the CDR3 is TGTGCCGGACAGGGCGGAGCTAACTATGGCTACACCTTC.

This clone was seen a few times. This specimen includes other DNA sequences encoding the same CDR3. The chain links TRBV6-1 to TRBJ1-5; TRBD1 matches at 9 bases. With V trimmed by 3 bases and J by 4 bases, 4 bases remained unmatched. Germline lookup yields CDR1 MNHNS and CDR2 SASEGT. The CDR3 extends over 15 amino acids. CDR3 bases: TGTGCCAGCAGTGAGGTGGACAGGGGAAATCAGCCCCAGCATTTT. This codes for CASSEVDRGNQPQHF.

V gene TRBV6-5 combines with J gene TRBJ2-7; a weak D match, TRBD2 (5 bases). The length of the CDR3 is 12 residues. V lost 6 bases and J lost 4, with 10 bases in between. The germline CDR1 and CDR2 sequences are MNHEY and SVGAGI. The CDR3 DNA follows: TGTGCCAGCAGCCCAGGCGGGTACGAGCAGTACTTC. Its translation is CASSPGGYEQYF.

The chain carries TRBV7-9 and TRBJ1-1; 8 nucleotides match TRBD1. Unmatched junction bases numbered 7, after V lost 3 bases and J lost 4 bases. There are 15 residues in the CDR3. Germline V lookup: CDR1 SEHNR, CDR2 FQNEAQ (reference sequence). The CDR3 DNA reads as TGTGCCAGCAGCTTCTTAGGACAGGGCACCACTGAAGCTTTCTTT. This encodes CASSFLGQGTTEAFF.

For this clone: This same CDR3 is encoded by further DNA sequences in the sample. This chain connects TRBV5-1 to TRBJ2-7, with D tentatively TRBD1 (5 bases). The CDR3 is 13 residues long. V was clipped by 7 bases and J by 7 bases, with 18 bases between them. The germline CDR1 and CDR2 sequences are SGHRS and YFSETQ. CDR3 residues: CASSPDTRYEQYF. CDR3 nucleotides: TGCGCCAGCTCCCCGGACACCAGATATGAGCAGTACTTC.

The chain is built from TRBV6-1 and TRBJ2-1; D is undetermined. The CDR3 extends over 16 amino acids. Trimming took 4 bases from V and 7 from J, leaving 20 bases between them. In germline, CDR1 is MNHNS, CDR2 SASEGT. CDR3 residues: CASSVVSKPLPNEQFF. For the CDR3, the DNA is TGTGCCAGCAGTGTCGTTAGTAAGCCCCTCCCGAATGAGCAGTTCTTC.

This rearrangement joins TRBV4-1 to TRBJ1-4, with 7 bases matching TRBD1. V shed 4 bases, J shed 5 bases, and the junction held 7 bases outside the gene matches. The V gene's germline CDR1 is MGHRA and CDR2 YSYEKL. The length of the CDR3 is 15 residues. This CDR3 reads CASSPPGQLNEKLFF. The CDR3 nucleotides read TGCGCCAGCAGCCCGCCGGGACAGTTAAATGAAAAACTGTTTTTT.

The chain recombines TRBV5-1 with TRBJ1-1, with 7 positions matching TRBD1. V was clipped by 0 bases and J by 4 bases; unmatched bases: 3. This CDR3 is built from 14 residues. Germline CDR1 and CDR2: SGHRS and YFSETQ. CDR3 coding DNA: TGCGCCAGCAGCTTGGGTAGGGGGCCCACTGAAGCTTTCTTT. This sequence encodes CASSLGRGPTEAFF.

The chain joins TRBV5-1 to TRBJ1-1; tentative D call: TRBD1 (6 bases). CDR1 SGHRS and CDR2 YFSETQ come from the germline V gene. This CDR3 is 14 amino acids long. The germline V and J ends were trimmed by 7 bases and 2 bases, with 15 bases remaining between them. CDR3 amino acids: CASRGGASNTEAFF. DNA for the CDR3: TGCGCCAGCCGGGGGGGCGCAAGTAACACTGAAGCTTTCTTT.

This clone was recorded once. In nucleotides, the CDR3 is TGTGCCAGTAGAAGGCGGGACGAACTCTATCAGCCCCAGCATTTT. Protein sequence: CASRRRDELYQPQHF. J is TRBJ1-5 and V is TRBV19; D may be TRBD1 (5 bases). V was pared by 6 bases and J by 5 bases, with 17 bases between. Germline loops: CDR1 LNHDA, CDR2 SQIVND (reference sequence). The CDR3 has 15 residues.

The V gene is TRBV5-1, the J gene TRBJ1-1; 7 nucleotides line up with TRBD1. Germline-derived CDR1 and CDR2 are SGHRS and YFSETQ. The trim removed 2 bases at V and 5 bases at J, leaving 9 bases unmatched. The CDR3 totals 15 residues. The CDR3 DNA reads TGCGCCAGCAGCTTTAACTCAGGGGGGTGGACTGAAGCTTTCTTT. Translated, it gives CASSFNSGGWTEAFF.

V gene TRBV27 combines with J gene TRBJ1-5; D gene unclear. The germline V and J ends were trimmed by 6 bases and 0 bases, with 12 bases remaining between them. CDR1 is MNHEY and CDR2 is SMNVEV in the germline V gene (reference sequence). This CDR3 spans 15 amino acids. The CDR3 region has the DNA TGTGCCAGCAGCCCCCTTTCGTATAGCAATCAGCCCCAGCATTTT. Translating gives CASSPLSYSNQPQHF.

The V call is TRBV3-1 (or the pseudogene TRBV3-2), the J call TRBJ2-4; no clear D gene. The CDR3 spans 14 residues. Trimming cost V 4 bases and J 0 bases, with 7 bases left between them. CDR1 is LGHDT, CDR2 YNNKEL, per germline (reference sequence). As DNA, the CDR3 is TGTGCCAGCAGCCTAGGAGTAGCCAAAAACATTCAGTACTTC. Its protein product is CASSLGVAKNIQYF.

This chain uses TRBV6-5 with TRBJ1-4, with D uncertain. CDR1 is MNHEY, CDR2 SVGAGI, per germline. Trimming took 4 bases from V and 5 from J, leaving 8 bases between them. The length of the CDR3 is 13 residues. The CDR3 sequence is CASSWQRNEKLFF. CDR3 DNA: TGTGCCAGCAGTTGGCAGAGGAATGAAAAACTGTTTTTT.

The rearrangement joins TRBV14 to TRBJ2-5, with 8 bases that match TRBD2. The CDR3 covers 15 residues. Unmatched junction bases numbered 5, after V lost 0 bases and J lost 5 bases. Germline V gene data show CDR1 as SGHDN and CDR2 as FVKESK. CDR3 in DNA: TGTGCCAGCAGCCAAGATAGGCGGGAGGTGGAGACCCAGTACTTC. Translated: CASSQDRREVETQYF.